A single sample gave rise to the 8 T cell receptor beta chains below, sequenced in a study of cytomegalovirus exposure and HLA in healthy donors. The primer mix had 60 Vbeta and 13 Jbeta primers. Sequencing was performed with immunoSEQ multiplex PCR; in TCRdb, only in-frame clones are kept and a portion is missing. This table holds over 150,000 clones, approximately 80% found once. Sequenced sample: PBMCs. The receptors here all came from a boy aged 2 to 9 in good health and CMV-seronegative.

This chain joins TRBV19 and TRBJ1-3; D is ambiguous. Trimming pared 3 bases from V and 4 bases from J, leaving 22 bases between. CDR1 and CDR2 from the germline V gene are LNHDA and SQIVND (reference sequence). The CDR3 sequence is 18 residues long. The CDR3 loop reads CASSIPFWRALSGNTIYF. DNA for the CDR3: TGTGCCAGTAGTATCCCCTTTTGGAGGGCCCTTTCCGGAAACACCATATATTTT.

J is TRBJ2-7 and V is TRBV7-8; D call uncertain. CDR3 size: 14 residues. V lost 5 bases and J lost 4, with 15 bases in between. The V gene's germline CDR1 is SGHVS and CDR2 FQNEAQ. In DNA form, the CDR3 reads TGTGCCAGCAGCACCGGGTCCAGAGGATACGAGCAGTACTTC. It encodes CASSTGSRGYEQYF.

The genes are TRBV6-5 and TRBJ1-2; no clear D. V lost 0 bases and J lost 3, with 11 bases in between. This CDR3 spans 15 amino acids. Germline V CDR1 and CDR2: MNHEY, SVGAGI. The CDR3 DNA reads TGTGCCAGCAGTTACTCTCGCGGAACATACTATGGCTACACCTTC. As protein: CASSYSRGTYYGYTF.

The rearrangement joins TRBV18 to TRBJ2-7, with 10 nucleotides matching TRBD1. Germline assignment: CDR1 KGHSH and CDR2 LQKENI. Trimming cost V 2 bases and J 6 bases; bases outside gene matches: 4. CDR3 length: 14 residues. CDR3: CASSPRDRGSEQYF. DNA of the CDR3: TGTGCCAGCTCACCAAGGGACAGGGGTAGCGAGCAGTACTTC.

The chain combines TRBV5-4 with TRBJ1-6, with D possibly being TRBD1 (5 bases). Trimming removed 5 bases at V and 6 bases at J, with 6 bases between. The length of the CDR3 is 12 residues. Germline values: CDR1 SGHNT, CDR2 YYREEE (reference sequence). The CDR3 protein is CASSQGNSPLHF. DNA of the CDR3: TGTGCCAGCAGTCAGGGTAATTCACCCCTCCACTTT.

This clone has just one count. This chain connects TRBV11-2 to TRBJ2-2; D is possibly TRBD2 (6 bases). V gave up 1 base and J gave up 4 bases, with 13 bases separating them. The CDR3 contains 16 residues. CDR1 and CDR2 from the germline V gene are SGHAT and FQNNGV. For the CDR3, the DNA is TGTGCCAGCAGCTTAGGCCGGGGGATAGGCACCGGGGAGCTGTTTTTT. Its protein is CASSLGRGIGTGELFF.

The CDR3 DNA follows: TGTGCCAGTAATACTGGGGTCGGGGCAGATACGCAGTATTTT. Translating it yields CASNTGVGADTQYF. The rearrangement links TRBV9 to TRBJ2-3; tentative D call: TRBD2 (5 bases). The germline gives CDR1 SGDLS, CDR2 YYNGEE. V was shortened by 8 bases and J by 4 bases, with 17 bases between the two germline ends. The CDR3 runs to 14 residues.

The J gene is TRBJ1-2, the V gene TRBV9; no definite D call. V dropped 3 bases and J dropped 2 bases, with 11 bases sitting between them. This CDR3 contains 14 residues. The germline V gene encodes CDR1 SGDLS and CDR2 YYNGEE. CDR3 in amino acids: CASSAMARNYGYTF. CDR3 sequence (DNA): TGTGCCAGCAGCGCCATGGCCCGAAACTATGGCTACACCTTC.